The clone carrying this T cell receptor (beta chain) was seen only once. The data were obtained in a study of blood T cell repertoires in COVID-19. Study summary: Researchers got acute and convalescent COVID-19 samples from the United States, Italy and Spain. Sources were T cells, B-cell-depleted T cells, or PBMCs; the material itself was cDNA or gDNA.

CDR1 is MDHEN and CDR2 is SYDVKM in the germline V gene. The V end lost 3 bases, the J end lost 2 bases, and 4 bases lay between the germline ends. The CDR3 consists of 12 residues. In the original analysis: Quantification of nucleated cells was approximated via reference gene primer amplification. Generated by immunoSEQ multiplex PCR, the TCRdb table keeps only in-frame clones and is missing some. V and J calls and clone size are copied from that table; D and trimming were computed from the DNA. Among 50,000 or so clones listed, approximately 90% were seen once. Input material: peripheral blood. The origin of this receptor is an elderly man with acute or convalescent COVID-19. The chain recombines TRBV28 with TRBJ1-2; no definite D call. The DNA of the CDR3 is TGTGCCAGCAGTTTTAGCAACTATGGCTACACCTTC. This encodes CASSFSNYGYTF.